The 20 T cell receptor beta chains reported below all come from one sample, sequenced in a study of post-analysis software for immune sequencing data. Study observations and caveats: Five TRBV segments, including TRBV5-6, TRBV5-1 and TRBV20-1, were more frequent in patients than controls.

Unique molecular identifiers were present in the TCR beta cDNA libraries. TCRdb re-analysed the PCR reads in MiXCR, keeping a single row per CDR3 protein. The repertoire has about 680,000 distinct CDR3 sequences, 59% of them found once; the top ten carry 11%. Which antigens these TCRs recognize remains unknown. Source material: blood. These receptors all stem from a girl aged 2 to 10 with multiple sclerosis.

This clonotype was counted only a few times. The chain recombines TRBV4-1 with TRBJ1-2; D unclear. The CDR3 contains 17 residues. The V gene's germline CDR1 is MGHRA and CDR2 YSYEKL. Trimming cost V 1 base and J 1 base, with 16 bases left between them. CDR3 region: CASSQGPESSFNYGYTF. The DNA of the CDR3 is TGCGCCAGCAGCCAAGGCCCTGAGAGTTCCTTTAACTATGGCTACACCTTC.

The DNA for the CDR3 is TGTGCCAGCAGCTTAGCGCATGGACAAGGCTACGAGCAGTACTTC. Amino acids: CASSLAHGQGYEQYF. The chain has TRBV11-1 and TRBJ2-7, with D tentatively TRBD1 (5 bases). The CDR3 length is 15 residues. V was trimmed by 0 bases and J by 3 bases, leaving 12 bases between them. From germline, CDR1 is SGHAT and CDR2 FQDESV (reference sequence).

The chain couples TRBV7-9 to TRBJ2-7, with 12 bases lining up with TRBD2. CDR3 length: 18 amino acids. Germline trimming cut 4 bases from V and 5 bases from J; bases unmatched to any gene: 15. The germline V gene encodes CDR1 SEHNR and CDR2 FQNEAQ (reference sequence). The DNA of the CDR3 is TGTGCCAGCAGCTCCCCTGGGACTAGCGGGTCACGTTGGGACGAGCAGTACTTC. Amino acid sequence: CASSSPGTSGSRWDEQYF.

This clonotype was counted once. V and J are TRBV5-1 and TRBJ2-1; maybe TRBD2 (6 bases). Germline CDR1 SGHRS, CDR2 YFSETQ. This CDR3 comprises 15 residues. Trimming shortened V by 0 bases and J by 4 bases, and 11 bases separated the two germline ends. CDR3 bases: TGCGCCAGCAGCTTGGGGCGGGATCGATACAATGAGCAGTTCTTC. Its translation: CASSLGRDRYNEQFF.

The chain recombines TRBV12-3 or TRBV12-4 with TRBJ2-1, with TRBD2 identical over 8 bases. The CDR3 length is 16 residues. V shed 3 bases, J shed 9 bases, and the junction held 13 bases outside the gene matches. In DNA, the CDR3 is TGTGCCAGCAGTTTCAAAGGGGGGACTAGTCTGCGTGAGCAGTTCTTC. Protein: CASSFKGGTSLREQFF.

The rearrangement links TRBV7-2 to TRBJ2-5; D is ambiguous. Looked up from germline, CDR1 is SGHTA and CDR2 is FQGNSA. V was clipped by 1 base and J by 1 base, with 16 bases between them. The CDR3 runs 17 residues. The CDR3 here is CASSLVPLAYLQETQYF. The DNA of the CDR3 is TGTGCCAGCAGCTTAGTTCCCCTGGCGTACCTCCAAGAGACCCAGTACTTC.

The chain links TRBV12-3 or TRBV12-4 to TRBJ2-3; 8 nucleotides agree with TRBD2. V shed 1 base, J shed 2 bases, and the junction held 5 bases outside the gene matches. The CDR3 contains 16 residues. CDR3 residues: CASSLVAGTYTDTQYF. CDR3 coding DNA: TGTGCCAGCAGTTTAGTAGCGGGGACGTACACAGATACGCAGTATTTT.

The gene calls are TRBV9 and TRBJ2-5; D call uncertain. The V and J ends lost 4 bases and 2 bases respectively, with 15 bases between them. Germline CDR1 SGDLS, CDR2 YYNGEE. The CDR3 extends over 15 amino acids. This chain's CDR3 is CASSPRGTPQETQYF. The CDR3 DNA follows: TGTGCCAGCAGCCCCCGCGGTACCCCGCAAGAGACCCAGTACTTC.

The chain carries TRBV20-1 and TRBJ1-2; 9 bases are a match to TRBD1. The CDR3 contains 13 residues. Germline CDR1 reads DFQATT; CDR2 reads SNEGSKA (reference sequence). V was pared by 6 bases and J by 4 bases, with 6 bases of the junction left unmatched. As DNA, the CDR3 is TGCAGTGCGGGGGACAGGGAAAGCTATGGCTACACCTTC. It translates to CSAGDRESYGYTF.

The table lists this clonotype with a few counts. The chain has TRBV7-9 and TRBJ2-1; D is uncertain. CDR1 is SEHNR, CDR2 FQNEAQ, per germline (reference sequence). The CDR3 loop spans 14 amino acids. Trimming stripped 1 base from V and 3 bases from J, with 7 bases between. This chain's CDR3 is CASSLVQYYNEQFF. The CDR3 DNA sequence: TGTGCCAGCAGCTTAGTCCAGTACTACAATGAGCAGTTCTTC.

The chain is built from TRBV12-3 or TRBV12-4 and TRBJ2-5; TRBD2 matches at 7 bases. CDR3 length equals 15 residues. J gave up 1 base and V 6 bases, and 8 bases lay outside the gene matches. CDR3 sequence (DNA): TGTGCCAGCAGCCGGACTAGGAGTGCCCAAGAGACCCAGTACTTC. Translating gives CASSRTRSAQETQYF.

The chain links TRBV14 to TRBJ2-7; D remains ambiguous. The DNA end lines up better with TRBJ2-5; the J call may be wrong. This CDR3 contains 14 residues. Germline V lookup: CDR1 SGHDN, CDR2 FVKESK. CDR3 in amino acids: CASSPSDLLGTQYF. Here the CDR3 DNA reads TGTGCCAGCAGCCCCTCGGACCTGCTGGGGACCCAGTACTTC.

This sequence joins TRBV7-2 and TRBJ1-2; tentative D call: TRBD1 (5 bases). V was trimmed by 2 bases and J by 0 bases, leaving 13 bases between them. CDR1 SGHTA and CDR2 FQGNSA come from the germline V gene. This CDR3 has 16 amino acids. The CDR3: CASSLTWDGTNYGYTF. CDR3 in DNA: TGTGCCAGCAGCTTAACTTGGGACGGAACTAACTATGGCTACACCTTC.

The DNA for the CDR3 is TGTGCCAGCAGTACCCGAGGGGGCGGGGGTACCTACGATACGCAGTATTTT. Protein product: CASSTRGGGGTYDTQYF. The chain links TRBV12-3 or TRBV12-4 to TRBJ2-3; D tentatively fits TRBD1 or TRBD2 (7 bases each). V was trimmed by 5 bases and J by 6 bases, leaving 24 bases between them. The CDR3 covers 17 residues.

This clonotype was picked up a small number of times. For the CDR3, the DNA is TGCAGTGCCGGGCTCGGGGGAGACACAGATACGCAGTATTTT. It specifies CSAGLGGDTDTQYF. V and J are TRBV20-1 and TRBJ2-3, with D possibly matching TRBD2 (6 bases). The CDR3 is 14 amino acids. V lost 6 bases and J 2 bases, leaving 15 bases between the germline ends. Germline CDR1 DFQATT, CDR2 SNEGSKA (reference sequence).

This sequence joins TRBV24-1 and TRBJ1-5, with unresolved D. CDR3 size: 11 residues. V was shortened by 12 bases and J by 7 bases, with 12 bases between the two germline ends. Per the germline V gene, CDR1 is KGHDR and CDR2 is SFDVKD. The CDR3 DNA sequence: TGTGCCCCCGTTGTTCGGCAGCCCCAGCATTTT. It encodes CAPVVRQPQHF.

The chain carries TRBV2 and TRBJ1-1; 7 bases are a match to TRBD1. In germline, CDR1 is SNHLY, CDR2 FYNNEI. The CDR3 is made up of 12 amino acids. The V gene end was trimmed by 8 bases and the J gene end by 6 bases; junction bases not matched to a gene: 6. CDR3 in DNA: TGTGCCAGCGGAACAGGGGTGGCTGAAGCTTTCTTT. It translates to CASGTGVAEAFF.

There are a few counts of this clonotype. This sequence joins TRBV5-1 and TRBJ1-2; 7 bases align to TRBD1. The V gene's germline CDR1 is SGHRS and CDR2 YFSETQ. The J segment lost 5 bases and the V segment lost 4 bases, leaving 8 bases of the junction unmatched. The CDR3 sequence is 14 residues long. CDR3 sequence (DNA): TGCGCCAGCAGCCCAGGGACAGACGGTTATGGCTACACCTTC. The encoded protein is CASSPGTDGYGYTF. The full variable domain, with the rest looked up from reference TRBV5-1 and TRBJ1-2, is KAGVTQTPRYLIKTRGQQVTLSCSPISGHRSVSWYQQTPGQGLQFLFEYFSETQRNKGNFPGRFSGRQFSNSRSEMNVSTLELGDSALYLCASSPGTDGYGYTFGSGTRLTVV.

This clonotype showed up just a few times. The chain is built from TRBV25-1 and TRBJ2-7; tentatively, D is TRBD2 (6 bases). The CDR3 totals 12 residues. V gave up 7 bases and J gave up 7 bases, with 14 bases separating them. Germline CDR1 and CDR2: MGHDK and SYGVNS. The CDR3 protein is CASKGVRGEQYF. As DNA, the CDR3 is TGTGCCAGCAAAGGGGTGCGGGGAGAGCAGTACTTC.

The chain recombines TRBV12-3 or TRBV12-4 with TRBJ2-2; a weak D match, TRBD2 (6 bases). V shed 5 bases and J shed 0 bases, with 13 bases lying between them. The CDR3 spans 16 residues. The CDR3 sequence: CASSPRGYPNTGELFF. The CDR3 DNA sequence: TGTGCCAGCAGTCCCCGGGGGTACCCGAACACCGGGGAGCTGTTTTTT.